This entry lists 9 T cell receptor beta chains sequenced from one sample in a study of T cell clonality in common variable immunodeficiency. Clones were read by immunoSEQ multiplex PCR, and TCRdb kept only the in-frame ones, dropping some. This record lists around 52,000 clones, none seen once only, and the top ten clones contain under 6.5%. The sequenced material came from peripheral blood mononuclear cells. These receptors all stem from a person between 18 and 75 years old in good health.

The sample holds many counts of this clone. Sequencing ends 3 residues short of the CDR3 end; the germline J gene provides the rest. This chain uses TRBV18 with TRBJ2-7; 12 nucleotides line up with TRBD2. The CDR3 runs to 16 residues. The trim removed 4 bases at V and 4 bases at J, leaving 8 bases unmatched. Germline CDR1 is KGHSH and CDR2 is LQKENI. Incomplete CDR3 DNA: TGTGCCAGCTCACACGAGGCCACTAGCGGGGGGTACGAG. This gives the protein CASSHEATSGGYE. The CDR3 reads in full as CASSHEATSGGYEQYF.

The table lists this clone with many counts. CDR3 bases read: TGTGCCAGCAGTGACGGGACTAGCGGGAATGAG. Encoded protein: CASSDGTSGNE. The whole CDR3 region reads CASSDGTSGNEQFF. The chain links TRBV6-4 to TRBJ2-1; the match to TRBD2 covers 12 bases. The read terminates 3 residues ahead of where the CDR3 ends, so the germline J gene completes it. The germline V gene has CDR1 MRHNA and CDR2 SNTAGT. V gave up 2 bases and J gave up 7 bases; unmatched junction bases: 0. The CDR3 has 14 amino acids.

This clone has a count of ten or more. The read stops 3 residues short of the end of the CDR3; the missing end is completed from the germline J gene. The chain has TRBV5-1 and TRBJ2-3; possible D gene TRBD2, 5 bases. This CDR3 contains 16 residues. The ends were cut back, 0 bases at V and 0 bases at J, with 11 bases in the middle. Germline CDR1 is SGHRS and CDR2 is YFSETQ. The CDR3 reads CASSLDGVFSTDTQYF. The covered CDR3 bases are TGCGCCAGCAGCTTGGACGGGGTGTTTAGCACAGATACG.

This clone has just a few counts. From the germline J gene comes the end of the CDR3, since the read stops 3 residues before it. The chain is built from TRBV18 and TRBJ2-4; D is possibly TRBD1 (6 bases). Per germline, CDR1 KGHSH and CDR2 LQKENI. The CDR3 totals 15 residues. The CDR3 protein is CASSPSTGLNYGQYF. Incomplete CDR3 DNA: TGTGCCAGCTCCCCCTCGACAGGTCTAAACTATGGT.

This clone was observed at least ten times. The CDR3 goes on 3 residues after the read ends, and that part is filled in from the germline J gene. The rearrangement joins TRBV19 to TRBJ2-7; D is uncertain. V was pared by 6 bases and J by 2 bases, with 8 bases between. CDR3 size: 12 residues. Germline CDR1 and CDR2: LNHDA and SQIVND (reference sequence). The DNA read from the CDR3 is TGTGCCAGTAGGGGCTTAACCTACGAG. Translation gives CASRGLTYE. The full CDR3 sequence reads CASRGLTYEQYF.

The sample holds many counts of this clone. The sequenced fragment ends 3 residues before the CDR3 boundary, so the rest is inferred from the germline J gene. V usage is TRBV7-2 and J usage is TRBJ2-1, with 12 nucleotides matching TRBD1. The ends lost 5 bases at V and 6 bases at J; junction bases unmatched: 5. The CDR3 consists of 15 residues. Germline values: CDR1 SGHTA, CDR2 FQGNSA. CDR3 DNA (partial): TGTGCCAGCAGCCGGGGACAGGGGGCCTCCAATGAG. It yields the protein CASSRGQGASNE. The complete CDR3 reads CASSRGQGASNEQFF. Full variable domain (missing parts from reference TRBV7-2 and TRBJ2-1): GAGVSQSPSNKVTEKGKDVELRCDPISGHTALYWYRQSLGQGLEFLIYFQGNSAPDKSGLPSDRFSAERTGGSVSTLTIQRTQQEDSAVYLCASSRGQGASNEQFFGPGTRLTVL.

This clone was detected ten times or more. The sequenced fragment ends 3 residues before the CDR3 boundary, so the rest is inferred from the germline J gene. Other DNA sequences within the sample encode an identical CDR3. The V gene is TRBV6-1, the J gene TRBJ2-1; tentatively, D is TRBD2 (5 bases). This CDR3 is built from 18 residues. Trimming took 2 bases from V and 0 from J, leaving 17 bases between them. The germline V gene has CDR1 MNHNS and CDR2 SASEGT. This chain's CDR3 is CASSENIYSASSYNEQFF. The sequenced part of the CDR3 DNA is TGTGCCAGCAGTGAAAACATTTATAGCGCCAGCTCCTACAATGAG.

On this clone itself: The sequenced fragment ends 3 residues before the CDR3 boundary, so the rest is inferred from the germline J gene. J is TRBJ1-5 and V is TRBV19; 11 nucleotides match TRBD1. The ends lost 6 bases at V and 4 bases at J; junction bases unmatched: 17. Germline V gene data show CDR1 as LNHDA and CDR2 as SQIVND (reference sequence). The CDR3 has 19 amino acids. The sequenced CDR3 bases are TGTGCCAGTAGGTTGGTGTCGGGGACAGGGGGAATTTGGAATCAGCCC. It yields the protein CASRLVSGTGGIWNQP. The CDR3 reads in full as CASRLVSGTGGIWNQPQHF. The complete variable domain, with remaining parts taken from reference TRBV19 and TRBJ1-5, reads DGGITQSPKYLFRKEGQNVTLSCEQNLNHDAMYWYRQDPGQGLRLIYYSQIVNDFQKGDIAEGYSVSREKKESFPLTVTSAQKNPTAFYLCASRLVSGTGGIWNQPQHFGDGTRLSIL.

This clone was recorded a few times. The CDR3 spells CASSPPDRGRGELFF. CDR3 DNA (partial): TGTGCCAGCAGCCCTCCGGACAGGGGGCGCGGGGAG. The chain employs TRBV7-9 and TRBJ2-2; TRBD1 matches at 11 bases. The missing CDR3 end, 3 residues past where the read stops, is filled in from the germline J gene. Germline CDR1 SEHNR, CDR2 FQNEAQ (reference sequence). The CDR3 covers 15 residues. The V and J ends lost 5 bases and 7 bases, in that order; junction bases with no gene match: 6.